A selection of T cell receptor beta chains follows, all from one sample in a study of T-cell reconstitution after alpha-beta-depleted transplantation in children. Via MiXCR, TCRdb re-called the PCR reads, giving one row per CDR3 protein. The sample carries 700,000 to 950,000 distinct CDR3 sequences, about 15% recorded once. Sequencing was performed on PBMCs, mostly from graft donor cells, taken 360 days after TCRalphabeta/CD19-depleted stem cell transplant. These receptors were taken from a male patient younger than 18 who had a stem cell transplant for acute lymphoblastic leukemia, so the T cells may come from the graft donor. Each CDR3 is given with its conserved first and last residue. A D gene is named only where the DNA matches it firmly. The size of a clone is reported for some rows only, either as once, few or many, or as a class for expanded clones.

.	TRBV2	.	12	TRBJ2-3	CASRDDRHTQYF	TGTGCCAGCAGGGATGACCGTCATACGCAGTATTTT
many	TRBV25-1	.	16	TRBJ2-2	CASSGPRDFRTGELFF	TGTGCCAGCAGTGGCCCCCGGGACTTCCGCACCGGGGAGCTGTTTTTT
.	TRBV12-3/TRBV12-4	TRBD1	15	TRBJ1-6	CASSLYRGPNSPLHF	TGTGCCAGCAGTCTTTACAGGGGGCCGAATTCACCCCTCCACTTT
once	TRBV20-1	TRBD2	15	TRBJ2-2	CSARDPTSGSGELFF	TGCAGTGCTAGAGATCCTACTAGCGGGAGCGGGGAGCTGTTTTTT
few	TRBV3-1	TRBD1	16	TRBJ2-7	CASSQGPRTGRYEQYF	TGTGCCAGCAGCCAAGGCCCGAGGACAGGGCGCTACGAGCAGTACTTC
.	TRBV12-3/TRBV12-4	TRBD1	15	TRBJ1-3	CASSRTGGSTQSIYF	TGTGCCAGCAGTAGGACAGGGGGGTCCACTCAATCCATATATTTT
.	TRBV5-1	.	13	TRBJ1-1	CASSLGQNPEAFF	TGCGCCAGCAGCTTGGGGCAGAACCCTGAAGCTTTCTTT
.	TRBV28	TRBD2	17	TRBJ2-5	CASSFPGLAGNQETQYF	TGTGCCAGCAGTTTCCCTGGACTAGCGGGTAATCAAGAGACCCAGTACTTC
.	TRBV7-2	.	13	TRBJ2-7	CASSFERSYEQYF	TGTGCCAGCAGCTTTGAACGATCCTACGAGCAGTACTTC
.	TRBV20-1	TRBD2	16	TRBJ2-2	CSSPPSSGIRTGELFF	TGCAGTTCTCCCCCTTCTAGCGGGATACGAACCGGGGAGCTGTTTTTT
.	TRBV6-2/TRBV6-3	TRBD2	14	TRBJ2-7	CASGTLAGSYEQYF	TGTGCCAGCGGGACCTTAGCGGGGTCCTACGAGCAGTACTTC
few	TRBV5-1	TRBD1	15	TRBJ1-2	CASSSDRRLNYGYTF	TGCGCCAGCAGCTCGGACAGGCGGCTTAACTATGGCTACACCTTC
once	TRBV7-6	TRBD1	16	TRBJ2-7	CASSLVSGTVPYEQYF	TGTGCCAGCAGCTTAGTTTCCGGGACAGTCCCTTACGAGCAGTACTTC
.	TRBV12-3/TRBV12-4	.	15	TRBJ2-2	CASSLLGTSSGELFF	TGTGCCAGCAGTTTACTCGGAACTAGTTCAGGGGAGCTGTTTTTT
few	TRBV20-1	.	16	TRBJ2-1	CSASFRDRLYYNEQFF	TGCAGTGCTTCCTTTCGGGACCGCTTATACTACAATGAGCAGTTCTTC
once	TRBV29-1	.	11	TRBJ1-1	CSVATRSAAFF	TGCAGCGTTGCCACAAGGTCGGCGGCTTTCTTT
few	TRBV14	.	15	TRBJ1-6	CASSQETVYNSPLHF	TGTGCCAGCAGCCAAGAAACGGTCTATAATTCACCCCTCCACTTT
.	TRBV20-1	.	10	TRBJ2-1	CSAAHDGQFF	TGCAGTGCTGCACACGACGGGCAGTTCTTC
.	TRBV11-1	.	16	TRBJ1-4	CASSLDQVPPNEKLFF	TGTGCCAGCAGCCTGGACCAGGTCCCTCCGAATGAAAAACTGTTTTTT
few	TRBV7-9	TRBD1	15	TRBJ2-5	CASSPGQGAWETQYF	TGTGCCAGCAGCCCGGGACAGGGGGCATGGGAGACCCAGTACTTC
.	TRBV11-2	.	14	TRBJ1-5	CASSFAQGSQPQHF	TGTGCCAGCAGCTTCGCCCAAGGCAGCCAGCCCCAGCATTTT
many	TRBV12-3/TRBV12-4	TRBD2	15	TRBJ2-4	CASGGLAGAGYIQYF	TGTGCCAGCGGAGGACTAGCGGGAGCAGGATACATTCAGTACTTC
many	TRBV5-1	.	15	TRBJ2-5	CASSLVPAGQETQYF	TGCGCCAGCAGCTTGGTACCCGCGGGCCAAGAGACCCAGTACTTC
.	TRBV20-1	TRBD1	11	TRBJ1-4	CSARDSEKLFF	TGCAGTGCTCGGGACAGTGAAAAACTGTTTTTT
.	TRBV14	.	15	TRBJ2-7	CASSQEVRRSTEQYF	TGTGCCAGCAGCCAAGAGGTCCGGAGATCTACCGAGCAGTACTTC
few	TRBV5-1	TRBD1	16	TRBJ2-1	CASSLMTGQGRHEQFF	TGCGCCAGCAGCTTAATGACGGGACAGGGAAGGCATGAGCAGTTCTTC
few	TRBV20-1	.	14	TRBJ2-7	CSASWVADDYEQYF	TGCAGTGCTAGTTGGGTCGCCGACGATTACGAGCAGTACTTC
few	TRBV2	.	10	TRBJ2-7	CASRIYEQYF	TGTGCCAGCAGAATCTACGAGCAGTACTTC
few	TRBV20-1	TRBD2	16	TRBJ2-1	CSARSWGGRGPNEQFF	TGCAGTGCTAGATCCTGGGGCGGGAGAGGCCCCAATGAGCAGTTCTTC
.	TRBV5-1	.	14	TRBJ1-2	CASSLGETNYGYTF	TGCGCCAGCAGCTTGGGCGAGACTAACTATGGCTACACCTTC
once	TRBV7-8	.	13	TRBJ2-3	CASGGPSGDTQYF	TGTGCCAGCGGGGGACCAAGTGGGGATACGCAGTATTTT
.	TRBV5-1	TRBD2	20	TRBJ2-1	CASSLASLADFSSSYNEQFF	TGCGCCAGCAGCTTGGCCAGTCTAGCGGATTTCTCCAGCTCCTACAATGAGCAGTTCTTC
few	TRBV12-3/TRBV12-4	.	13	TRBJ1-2	CASIAAGLGGYTF	TGTGCCAGCATTGCGGCTGGACTGGGGGGCTACACCTTC
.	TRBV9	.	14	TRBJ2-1	CASSVGPGGLGQFF	TGTGCCAGCAGCGTAGGCCCCGGAGGCTTGGGGCAGTTCTTC
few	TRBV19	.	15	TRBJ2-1	CASSIWREHYNEQFF	TGTGCCAGTAGTATATGGCGGGAACACTACAATGAGCAGTTCTTC
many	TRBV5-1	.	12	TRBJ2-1	CASSWQSNEQFF	TGCGCCAGCAGCTGGCAAAGTAATGAGCAGTTCTTC
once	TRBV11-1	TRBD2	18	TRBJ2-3	CASSLGLAGSLGTDTQYF	TGTGCCAGCAGCTTGGGACTAGCGGGAAGTCTCGGCACAGATACGCAGTATTTT
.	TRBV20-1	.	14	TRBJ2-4	CSARDEGTKNIQYF	TGCAGTGCTAGAGATGAAGGGACCAAAAACATTCAGTACTTC
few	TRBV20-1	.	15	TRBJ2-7	CSARSSEGQLNEQYF	TGCAGTGCTAGATCAAGCGAGGGGCAATTAAACGAGCAGTACTTC
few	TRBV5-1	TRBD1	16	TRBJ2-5	CASSLFLQGSVETQYF	TGCGCCAGCAGCTTGTTCCTACAGGGGTCGGTGGAGACCCAGTACTTC
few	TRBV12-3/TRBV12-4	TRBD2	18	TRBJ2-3	CASSLAGGYVAGTDTQYF	TGTGCCAGCAGTTTAGCGGGAGGGTATGTGGCCGGCACAGATACGCAGTATTTT
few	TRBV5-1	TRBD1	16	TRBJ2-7	CASSLLTGTGSYEQYF	TGCGCCAGCAGCTTGTTGACCGGGACAGGGTCCTACGAGCAGTACTTC
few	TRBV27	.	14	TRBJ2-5	CASSFSVTGRTQYF	TGTGCCAGCAGTTTCTCCGTGACTGGCAGGACCCAGTACTTC
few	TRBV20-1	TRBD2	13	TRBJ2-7	CSARGAIAGRQYF	TGCAGTGCTAGGGGGGCCATAGCGGGAAGGCAGTACTTC
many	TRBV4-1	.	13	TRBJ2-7	CASSPTPSYEQYF	TGCGCCAGCAGCCCGACACCGTCTTACGAGCAGTACTTC
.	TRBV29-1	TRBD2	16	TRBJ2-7	CSVGSGTSDWYYEQYF	TGCAGCGTTGGATCCGGGACTAGCGATTGGTACTACGAGCAGTACTTC
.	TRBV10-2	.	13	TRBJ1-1	CATIRKGHTEAFF	TGCGCCACCATCCGGAAGGGTCACACTGAAGCTTTCTTT
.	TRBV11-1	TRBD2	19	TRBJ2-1	CASSTSSLLTSGSVNEQFF	TGTGCCAGCAGCACTAGTTCCCTCCTGACTAGCGGGAGTGTAAATGAGCAGTTCTTC
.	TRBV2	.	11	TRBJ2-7	CASEGRVEQYF	TGTGCCAGCGAGGGGCGGGTCGAGCAGTACTTC
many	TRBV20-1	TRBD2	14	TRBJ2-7	CSARISGSNYEQYF	TGCAGTGCTAGGATTAGCGGGAGCAACTACGAGCAGTACTTC
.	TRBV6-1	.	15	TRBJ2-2	CASTIAANRYGELFF	TGTGCCAGCACCATAGCCGCCAACCGTTACGGGGAGCTGTTTTTT
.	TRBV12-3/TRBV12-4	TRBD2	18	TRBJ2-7	CASSFKTSGTRWVEEQYF	TGTGCCAGCAGTTTTAAGACTAGCGGCACCCGTTGGGTGGAGGAGCAGTACTTC
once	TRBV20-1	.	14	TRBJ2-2	CSATGIRNAGELFF	TGCAGTGCTACAGGGATAAGAAACGCCGGGGAGCTGTTTTTT
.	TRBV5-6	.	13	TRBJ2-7	CASSWGPLYEQYF	TGTGCCAGCAGCTGGGGGCCACTTTACGAGCAGTACTTC
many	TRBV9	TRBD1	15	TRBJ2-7	CASSVAGGSSYEQYF	TGTGCCAGCAGCGTAGCAGGGGGCTCCTCCTACGAGCAGTACTTC
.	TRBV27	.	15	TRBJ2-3	CASSLNRQYEDTQYF	TGTGCCAGCAGTTTAAACAGGCAGTACGAAGATACGCAGTATTTT
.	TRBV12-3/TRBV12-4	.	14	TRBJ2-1	CASSVINSYNEQFF	TGTGCCAGCAGTGTGATAAACTCCTACAATGAGCAGTTCTTC
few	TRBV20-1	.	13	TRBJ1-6	CSARAGGNSPLHF	TGCAGTGCCCGGGCAGGCGGTAATTCACCCCTCCACTTT